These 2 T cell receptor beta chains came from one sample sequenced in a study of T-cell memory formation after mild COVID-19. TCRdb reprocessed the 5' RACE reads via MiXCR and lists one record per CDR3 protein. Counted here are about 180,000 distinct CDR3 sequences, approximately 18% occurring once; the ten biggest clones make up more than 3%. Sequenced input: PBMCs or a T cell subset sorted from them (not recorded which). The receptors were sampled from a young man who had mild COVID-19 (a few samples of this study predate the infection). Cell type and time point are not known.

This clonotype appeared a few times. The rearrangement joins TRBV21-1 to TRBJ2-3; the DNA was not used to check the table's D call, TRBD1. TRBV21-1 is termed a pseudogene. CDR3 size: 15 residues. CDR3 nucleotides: TGTGCCAGCCCTCGAGGGACAGGGTGCACAGATACGCAGTATTTT. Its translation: CASPRGTGCTDTQYF.

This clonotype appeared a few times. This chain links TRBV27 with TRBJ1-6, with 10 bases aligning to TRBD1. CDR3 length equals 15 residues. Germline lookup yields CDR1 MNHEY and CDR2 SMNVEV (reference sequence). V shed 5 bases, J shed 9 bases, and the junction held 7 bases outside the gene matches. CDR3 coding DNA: TGTGCCAGCAGTGTGGGACAGGGGAGGAGTTCACCCCTCCACTTT. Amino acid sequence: CASSVGQGRSSPLHF.